One sample yielded the 18 T cell receptor beta chains listed below, sequenced in a study of breast tumors, draining lymph nodes, adjacent tissues. The lymph nodes were axillary draining lymph nodes from breast cancer patients. TCRdb re-called the multiplex PCR reads through MiXCR, storing one row per CDR3 protein. The sample shows approximately 200,000 distinct CDR3 sequences, approximately 30% of them seen only once. Sequenced material: axillary lymph node tissue. The source of these receptors is a female donor with breast cancer. Some clones in this sample may be carry-over from other donors' samples.

The chain has TRBV12-5 and TRBJ2-6; the D is unclear. Germline CDR1 reads LGHNT; CDR2 reads FRNRAP. There are 13 residues in the CDR3. V was cut by 0 bases and J by 12 bases, with 9 bases left in between. This chain's CDR3 is CASGLVGSPVLTF. The CDR3 bases are TGTGCTAGTGGTTTGGTTGGATCCCCCGTCCTGACTTTC.

This clonotype was detected many times. V is TRBV5-1 and J is TRBJ2-7; D is uncertain. Germline V gene data show CDR1 as SGHRS and CDR2 as YFSETQ. The ends were cut back, 4 bases at V and 2 bases at J, with 13 bases in the middle. The CDR3 sequence is 14 residues long. CDR3 coding DNA: TGCGCCAGCAGCGAAAACAGTGGACCCTACGAGCAGTACTTC. This sequence encodes CASSENSGPYEQYF.

This clonotype appeared many times. The chain joins TRBV7-2 to TRBJ2-1; tentative D call: TRBD1 (8 bases). Germline-derived CDR1 and CDR2 are SGHTA and FQGNSA. The CDR3 is 14 amino acids. For the CDR3, the DNA is TGTGCGGGGGGGCAGGGGGCTTTTAACAATGAGCAGTTCTTC. The encoded protein is CAGGQGAFNNEQFF.

The chain employs TRBV29-1 and TRBJ1-2; a possible D gene is TRBD1 (5 bases). The CDR3 loop spans 14 amino acids. Per germline, CDR1 SQVTM and CDR2 ANQGSEA. DNA for the CDR3: TGCAGTGCCAGCACTCGGACCGGGGGTCATGGCTACACCTTC. Translating gives CSASTRTGGHGYTF.

This clonotype was counted ten times or more. This chain joins TRBV2 and TRBJ2-2; D gene ambiguous. Between the trimmed V and J ends, which lost 4 bases and 6 bases, there was a span of 9 bases. This CDR3 has 13 residues. Per the germline V gene, CDR1 is SNHLY and CDR2 is FYNNEI. CDR3 amino acids: CASSARLAGELFF. CDR3 coding DNA: TGTGCCAGCAGTGCTCGACTGGCCGGGGAGCTGTTTTTT.

This clonotype was detected many times. This chain uses TRBV15 with TRBJ2-7; TRBD1 matches 9 bases. This CDR3 has 15 residues. V shed 3 bases and J 1 base; nucleotides not matched to a gene: 4. Germline V gene data show CDR1 as LNHNV and CDR2 as YYDKDF (reference sequence). Written as DNA, the CDR3 is TGTGCCACCAGCAGGGACAGGGGTTCGTCCTACGAGCAGTACTTC. It encodes CATSRDRGSSYEQYF.

This clonotype has just a few counts. A much larger clone differs by one base, so this may be a read error. The chain joins TRBV5-1 to TRBJ1-5, with D maybe TRBD1 (6 bases). Germline V gene sequence: CDR1 SGHRS, CDR2 YFSETQ. The CDR3 totals 14 residues. The CDR3 coding sequence is TGCGCCAGCAGCCTCGGGACAAATAATCACCCCCAGCATTTT. It encodes CASSLGTNNHPQHF.

The gene calls are TRBV25-1 and TRBJ2-5; 13 nucleotides match TRBD2. Per the germline V gene, CDR1 is MGHDK and CDR2 is SYGVNS. The V gene end was trimmed by 5 bases and the J gene end by 0 bases; junction bases not matched to a gene: 9. CDR3 length: 18 amino acids. The CDR3 coding sequence is TGTGCCAGCAGTAAAGGGACTAGCGGGATACCGTACCAAGAGACCCAGTACTTC. Translation: CASSKGTSGIPYQETQYF.

This clonotype appeared many times. CDR3 amino acids: CASSSMTSGRAGEQFF. The DNA for the CDR3 is TGTGCCAGCAGCTCCATGACTAGCGGGAGGGCCGGAGAGCAGTTCTTC. The chain joins TRBV7-2 to TRBJ2-1; the match to TRBD2 covers 14 bases. From germline, CDR1 is SGHTA and CDR2 FQGNSA. V shed 4 bases, J shed 10 bases, and the junction held 9 bases outside the gene matches. CDR3 length: 16 amino acids.

This clonotype was seen many times. The V call is TRBV4-1, the J call TRBJ1-2; tentatively, D is TRBD1 (5 bases). CDR1 is MGHRA and CDR2 is YSYEKL in the germline V gene. CDR3 length: 14 amino acids. Trimming removed 0 bases from V and 2 bases from J, with 7 bases in between. The CDR3, as DNA: TGCGCCAGCAGCCAAGAGAGGGGAAACTATGGCTACACCTTC. Translated: CASSQERGNYGYTF.

This clonotype was seen at least ten times. The CDR3 nucleotides read TGTGCCAGCACACCACGGTCTAGCGGGAGTGATGAGCAGTTCTTC. This sequence encodes CASTPRSSGSDEQFF. The chain links TRBV7-9 to TRBJ2-1, with TRBD2 matching 10 bases. CDR3 size: 15 residues. Losses at the gene ends were 7 bases for V and 8 bases for J; bases not matched to a gene: 11. The germline V gene has CDR1 SEHNR and CDR2 FQNEAQ (reference sequence).

This clonotype was detected ten times or more. This chain connects TRBV9 to TRBJ2-1; 8 positions agree with TRBD1. CDR3 length: 16 amino acids. Germline CDR1 SGDLS, CDR2 YYNGEE. The trim removed 1 base at V and 4 bases at J, leaving 7 bases unmatched. CDR3 sequence: CASSVLGQGAYNEQFF. The DNA for the CDR3 is TGTGCCAGCAGCGTACTGGGCCAGGGGGCTTACAATGAGCAGTTCTTC. The variable domain in full, with the rest retrieved from reference TRBV9 and TRBJ2-1, is DSGVTQTPKHLITATGQRVTLRCSPRSGDLSVYWYQQSLDQGLQFLIQYYNGEERAKGNILERFSAQQFPDLHSELNLSSLELGDSALYFCASSVLGQGAYNEQFFGPGTRLTVL.

This clonotype occurred many times. V is TRBV7-2 and J is TRBJ1-6; possible D gene TRBD1, 5 bases. The V gene lost 1 base and the J gene lost 9 bases, with 10 bases spanning the gap. The CDR3 runs to 14 residues. The germline gives CDR1 SGHTA, CDR2 FQGNSA. This CDR3 reads CASSLDTGSSPLHF. The CDR3 DNA is TGTGCCAGCAGCTTAGATACAGGAAGTTCACCCCTCCACTTT.

Worth noting for this clonotype: An end of the junction differs from the germline gene, which may be a read error. V usage is TRBV6-6 and J usage is TRBJ1-4, with 9 bases fitting TRBD1. CDR1 is MNHNY, CDR2 SVGAGI, per germline (reference sequence). The CDR3 is made up of 16 amino acids. This CDR3 is CASSRTGASTNGKPFF. In DNA, the CDR3 is TGTGCCAGCAGTAGGACAGGGGCCTCCACTAATGGAAAACCGTTTTTT.

In regard to this clonotype: One junction end disagrees with the germline gene, perhaps due to a read error. The chain uses TRBV5-4 and TRBJ1-6; a possible D gene is TRBD1 (5 bases). Germline CDR1 reads SGHNT; CDR2 reads YYREEE (reference sequence). The CDR3 consists of 14 residues. Here the CDR3 DNA reads TGTGCCAGCAGCCTGGTTGGGGCTGATTCATCCCTCCACTTT. This translates into CASSLVGADSSLHF.

This clonotype was detected many times. The chain is built from TRBV11-2 and TRBJ1-2, with 8 bases lining up with TRBD1. Germline V CDR1 and CDR2: SGHAT, FQNNGV. The CDR3 has 17 residues. Trimming took 0 bases from V and 6 from J; bases not matched to a gene: 12. The CDR3 DNA reads as TGTGCCAGCAGCTTAGATGGGCGTAGGGCAGGGGGCAATGGCTACACCTTC. Translating gives CASSLDGRRAGGNGYTF. Filled out from reference TRBV11-2 and TRBJ1-2, the complete variable domain reads EAGVAQSPRYKIIEKRQSVAFWCNPISGHATLYWYQQILGQGPKLLIQFQNNGVVDDSQLPKDRFSAERLKGVDSTLKIQPAKLEDSAVYLCASSLDGRRAGGNGYTFGSGTRLTVV.

This clonotype was detected ten times or more. The chain combines TRBV20-1 with TRBJ2-5; 8 bases are shared with TRBD1. CDR1 and CDR2 from the germline V gene are DFQATT and SNEGSKA (reference sequence). This CDR3 has 15 residues. V was pared by 0 bases and J by 1 base, with 4 bases of the junction left unmatched. For the CDR3, the DNA is TGCAGTGCTAGAGATGTGACAGGGGTCCAAGAGACCCAGTACTTC. Encoded protein: CSARDVTGVQETQYF.

Turning to this clonotype: One base away lies a much larger clone, so this may be a sequencing read error. The rearrangement joins TRBV11-2 to TRBJ2-7; D not certain. The CDR3 consists of 13 residues. Germline CDR1 and CDR2: SGHAT and FQNNGV. The CDR3 sequence: CASSFERSSEQYF. The CDR3 DNA is TGTGCCAGCAGCTTTGAACGATCCTCCGAGCAGTACTTC.